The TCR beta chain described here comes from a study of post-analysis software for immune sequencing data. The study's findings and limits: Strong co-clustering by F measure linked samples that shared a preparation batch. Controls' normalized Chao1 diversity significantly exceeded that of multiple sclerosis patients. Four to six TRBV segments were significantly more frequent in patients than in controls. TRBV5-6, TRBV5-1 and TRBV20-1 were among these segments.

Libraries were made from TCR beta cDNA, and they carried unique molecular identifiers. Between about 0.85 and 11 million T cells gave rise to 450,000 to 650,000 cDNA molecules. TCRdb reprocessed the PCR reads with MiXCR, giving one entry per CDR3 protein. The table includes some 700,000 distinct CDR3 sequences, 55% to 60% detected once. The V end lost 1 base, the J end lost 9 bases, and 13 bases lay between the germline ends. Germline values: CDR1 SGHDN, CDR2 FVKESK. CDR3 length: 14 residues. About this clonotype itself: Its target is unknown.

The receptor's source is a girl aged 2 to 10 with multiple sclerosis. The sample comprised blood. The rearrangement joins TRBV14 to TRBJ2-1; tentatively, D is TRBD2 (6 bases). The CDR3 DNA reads TGTGCCAGCAGCCAAGCGTTGGACGGGGGTGAGCAGTTCTTC. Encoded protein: CASSQALDGGEQFF.